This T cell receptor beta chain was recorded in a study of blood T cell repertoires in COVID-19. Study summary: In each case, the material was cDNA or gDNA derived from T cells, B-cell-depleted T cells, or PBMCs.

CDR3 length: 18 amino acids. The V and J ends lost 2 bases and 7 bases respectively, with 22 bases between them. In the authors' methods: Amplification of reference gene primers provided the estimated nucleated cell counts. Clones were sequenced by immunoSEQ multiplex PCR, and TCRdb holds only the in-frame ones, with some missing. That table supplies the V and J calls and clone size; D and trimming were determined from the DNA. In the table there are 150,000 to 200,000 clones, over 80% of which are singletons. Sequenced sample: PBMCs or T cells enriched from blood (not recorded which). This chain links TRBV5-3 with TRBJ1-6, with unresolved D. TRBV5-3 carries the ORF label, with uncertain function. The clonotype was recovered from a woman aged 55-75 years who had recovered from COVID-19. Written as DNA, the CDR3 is TGTGCCAGAAGCTTTGGACTGCCACACAGTTGTCGGAATTCACCCCTCCACTTT. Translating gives CARSFGLPHSCRNSPLHF.